These 28 T cell receptor beta chains came from one sample sequenced in a study of blood T cell repertoires in COVID-19. The table came from immunoSEQ multiplex PCR; TCRdb's copy has only in-frame clones and leaves some out. The table has around 70,000 clones, 79% seen once. Material: peripheral blood. The receptors originated from a woman in her forties or fifties with acute or convalescent COVID-19.

This clone was seen just once. This chain joins TRBV6-5 and TRBJ2-1; 7 nucleotides line up with TRBD1. Germline V gene sequence: CDR1 MNHEY, CDR2 SVGAGI. J was trimmed by 8 bases and V by 8 bases; bases with no gene match: 6. This CDR3 spans 12 amino acids. The CDR3 nucleotides are TGTGCCAGCGTGGGGACAGTCTATGAGCAGTTCTTC. It yields the protein CASVGTVYEQFF.

This chain joins TRBV7-9 and TRBJ2-2; 7 nucleotides agree with TRBD2. The germline CDR1 and CDR2 sequences are SEHNR and FQNEAQ (reference sequence). The CDR3 extends over 15 amino acids. V lost 5 bases, J lost 4 bases, and 7 bases stayed unmatched. This CDR3 reads CASSQAGRGTGELFF. In DNA, the CDR3 is TGTGCCAGCAGCCAAGCGGGAAGGGGCACCGGGGAGCTGTTTTTT.

This rearrangement joins TRBV18 to TRBJ1-2, with D hard to call. This CDR3 contains 16 residues. Germline values: CDR1 KGHSH, CDR2 LQKENI. Trimming removed 4 bases from V and 6 bases from J, with 21 bases in between. CDR3: CASSQHAEPWGDGYTF. The CDR3 DNA reads TGTGCCAGCTCACAGCACGCCGAGCCCTGGGGAGATGGCTACACCTTC.

The sample holds a few counts of this clone. The chain joins TRBV10-3 to TRBJ2-1; 9 nucleotides align to TRBD2. The trim removed 6 bases at V and 1 base at J, leaving 7 bases unmatched. Germline CDR1 reads ENHRY; CDR2 reads SYGVKD. This CDR3 comprises 16 residues. In DNA form, the CDR3 reads TGTGCCATCAGCGAGCCAAGCGGGAGGTCCTACAATGAGCAGTTCTTC. Its translation: CAISEPSGRSYNEQFF.

This chain links TRBV5-1 with TRBJ1-1; possibly TRBD1 for D (6 bases). CDR1 is SGHRS and CDR2 is YFSETQ in the germline V gene. Trimming pared 0 bases from V and 6 bases from J, leaving 15 bases between. The CDR3 length is 15 residues. The CDR3 DNA reads TGCGCCAGCAGCTTGGGCGCAGGGGATACGGCTGAAGCTTTCTTT. This translates into CASSLGAGDTAEAFF.

CDR3 DNA: TGTGCCAGCAGCAGCGGGACAGGGTACAATGAGCAGTTCTTC. It translates to CASSSGTGYNEQFF. The J gene is TRBJ2-1, the V gene TRBV11-2; TRBD1 aligns across 9 bases. The CDR3 contains 14 residues. Germline V gene data show CDR1 as SGHAT and CDR2 as FQNNGV. Germline trimming cut 5 bases from V and 4 bases from J; bases unmatched to any gene: 3.

The genes are TRBV2 and TRBJ1-1; 7 nucleotides match TRBD1. Germline assignment: CDR1 SNHLY and CDR2 FYNNEI. The CDR3 spans 13 residues. Trimming cost V 7 bases and J 7 bases; bases outside gene matches: 9. CDR3 coding DNA: TGTGCCAGCAAAAATACAGGGGACGGTGAAGCTTTCTTT. Translating it yields CASKNTGDGEAFF.

This clone was seen only once. The chain carries TRBV5-5 and TRBJ2-1, with 10 nucleotides matching TRBD2. The length of the CDR3 is 14 residues. The junction had 7 bases not matched to a gene; V was cut back by 4 bases and J by 9 bases. Germline V gene sequence: CDR1 SGHKS, CDR2 YYEKEE (reference sequence). CDR3 sequence reads: CASSRTSGISEQFF. The CDR3 DNA follows: TGTGCCAGCAGCCGGACTAGCGGTATTAGTGAGCAGTTCTTC. Complete variable domain (other parts from reference TRBV5-5 and TRBJ2-1): DAGVTQSPTHLIKTRGQQVTLRCSPISGHKSVSWYQQVLGQGPQFIFQYYEKEERGRGNFPDRFSARQFPNYSSELNVNALLLGDSALYLCASSRTSGISEQFFGPGTRLTVL.

The J gene is TRBJ1-2, the V gene TRBV19; D is undetermined. The CDR3 loop spans 13 amino acids. Trimming removed 6 bases from V and 8 bases from J, with 16 bases in between. The V gene's germline CDR1 is LNHDA and CDR2 SQIVND (reference sequence). The CDR3 sequence: CASRSWSPEGYTF. The CDR3 nucleotides are TGTGCCAGTAGGTCTTGGAGTCCCGAGGGCTACACCTTC. The variable domain in full, with the rest retrieved from reference TRBV19 and TRBJ1-2, is DGGITQSPKYLFRKEGQNVTLSCEQNLNHDAMYWYRQDPGQGLRLIYYSQIVNDFQKGDIAEGYSVSREKKESFPLTVTSAQKNPTAFYLCASRSWSPEGYTFGSGTRLTVV.

The chain has TRBV6-1 and TRBJ1-5; the D is unclear. CDR3 length: 14 residues. CDR1 and CDR2 (germline): MNHNS, SASEGT. Trimming shortened V by 1 base and J by 0 bases, and 4 bases separated the two germline ends. The CDR3 is CASSEGNSNQPQHF. DNA for the CDR3: TGTGCCAGCAGTGAAGGTAATAGCAATCAGCCCCAGCATTTT.

In the case of this clone: The DNA is omitted, as the CDR3 cannot be located on it reliably, and the CDR3 follows TCRdb's listing. This sequence joins TRBV7-9 and TRBJ2-7; no check of the table's D call, TRBD1, against the DNA was made. The CDR3 spans 14 amino acids, including both terminal residues. CDR1 and CDR2 (germline): SEHNR, FQNEAQ (reference sequence). The CDR3 spells CASSFGQGAVVINF.

The rearrangement links TRBV18 to TRBJ1-3; 10 nucleotides match TRBD1. Germline V gives CDR1 KGHSH, CDR2 LQKENI. The V segment lost 1 base and the J segment 0 bases; nucleotides outside the gene matches: 0. CDR3 length: 16 residues. CDR3 nucleotide sequence: TGTGCCAGCTCACCACGGACAGGGGGCTCTGGAAACACCATATATTTT. It codes for CASSPRTGGSGNTIYF.

The chain combines TRBV18 with TRBJ2-1, with D perhaps matching TRBD2 (6 bases). The CDR3 sequence is 15 residues long. The V gene lost 3 bases and the J gene lost 4 bases, with 13 bases spanning the gap. Germline CDR1 reads KGHSH; CDR2 reads LQKENI. The CDR3: CASSPNGGSYNEQFF. Here the CDR3 DNA reads TGTGCCAGCTCACCTAACGGGGGATCTTACAATGAGCAGTTCTTC.

CDR3 nucleotides: TGTGCCAGCTCACCGGGGACTAGCGGGAGATCATACAATGAGCAGTTCTTC. It translates to CASSPGTSGRSYNEQFF. The genes are TRBV18 and TRBJ2-1; TRBD2 agrees at 14 bases. The CDR3 runs to 17 residues. The germline gives CDR1 KGHSH, CDR2 LQKENI. V trimming: 3 bases; J trimming: 4 bases; junction bases outside the gene matches: 5.

The rearrangement uses TRBV6-2 or TRBV6-3 and TRBJ2-7; D might be TRBD1 (5 bases). V lost 0 bases and J lost 11, with 11 bases in between. Germline V lookup: CDR1 MNHEY, CDR2 SVGEGT. This CDR3 comprises 12 residues. The CDR3, as DNA: TGTGCCAGCAGTTACTCCTGGGGCCTTAAGTACTTC. This gives the protein CASSYSWGLKYF.

This clone has only a few counts. The chain employs TRBV29-1 and TRBJ1-1; unclear D gene. Trimming stripped 3 bases from V and 4 bases from J, with 9 bases between. Germline CDR1 reads SQVTM; CDR2 reads ANQGSEA. The CDR3 runs to 12 residues. CDR3 sequence: CSVEELSTEAFF. The DNA of the CDR3 is TGCAGCGTTGAGGAGCTCAGCACTGAAGCTTTCTTT.

The chain uses TRBV7-2 and TRBJ2-7, with a tentative D call TRBD2 (6 bases). From germline, CDR1 is SGHTA and CDR2 FQGNSA. There are 14 residues in the CDR3. The V and J ends lost 1 base and 4 bases respectively, with 11 bases between them. The CDR3 loop is CASSLGGVRYEQYF. The CDR3 DNA follows: TGTGCCAGCAGCTTAGGGGGGGTTCGGTACGAGCAGTACTTC.

This clone was seen only once. V is TRBV9 and J is TRBJ2-2, with 7 bases aligning to TRBD1. V lost 3 bases and J lost 3; bases outside the gene matches: 11. This CDR3 has 17 amino acids. Per germline, CDR1 SGDLS and CDR2 YYNGEE. The CDR3 sequence: CASSDPMTGKYTGELFF. Here the CDR3 DNA reads TGTGCCAGCAGCGATCCCATGACAGGGAAATACACCGGGGAGCTGTTTTTT.

The genes are TRBV6-2 or TRBV6-3 and TRBJ1-1; TRBD1 aligns across 12 bases. The germline V gene has CDR1 MNHEY and CDR2 SVGEGT. The CDR3 has 15 amino acids. V shed 2 bases and J 5 bases; nucleotides not matched to a gene: 3. CDR3 residues: CASSYGDRGLTEAFF. CDR3 DNA sequence: TGTGCCAGCAGTTACGGGGACAGGGGGCTAACTGAAGCTTTCTTT.

The chain combines TRBV7-3 with TRBJ2-3; 8 nucleotides line up with TRBD2. From germline, CDR1 is SGHTA and CDR2 FQGTGA. This CDR3 region has 15 residues. The ends lost 5 bases at V and 3 bases at J; junction bases unmatched: 7. CDR3 DNA sequence: TGTGCCAGCAGCACTAGCGGCCTGGGTACAGATACGCAGTATTTT. Its translation: CASSTSGLGTDTQYF.

The rearrangement joins TRBV7-3 to TRBJ2-1; 12 positions match TRBD2. This CDR3 is 17 amino acids long. Germline V lookup: CDR1 SGHTA, CDR2 FQGTGA. The V gene end was trimmed by 5 bases and the J gene end by 4 bases; junction bases not matched to a gene: 9. The DNA for the CDR3 is TGTGCCAGCAGCCCTTACCCCGGGACTAGCGGGTACAATGAGCAGTTCTTC. Its protein product is CASSPYPGTSGYNEQFF.

The V call is TRBV6-5, the J call TRBJ1-6; D gene unclear. The V end lost 0 bases, the J end lost 6 bases, and 12 bases lay between the germline ends. The CDR3 sequence is 16 residues long. CDR1 is MNHEY, CDR2 SVGAGI, per germline. The CDR3 bases are TGTGCCAGCAGTTACTCGAGGTCGGCACTTAATTCACCCCTCCACTTT. It yields the protein CASSYSRSALNSPLHF.

This clone came up once. The chain has TRBV6-6 and TRBJ1-5, with 9 bases lining up with TRBD1. J gave up 3 bases and V 5 bases, and 8 bases lay outside the gene matches. The V gene's germline CDR1 is MNHNY and CDR2 SVGAGI (reference sequence). CDR3 length equals 16 residues. CDR3 nucleotides: TGTGCCAGCAGTCAGCTGGGACAGGGTGACAATCAGCCCCAGCATTTT. It translates to CASSQLGQGDNQPQHF.

CDR3 loop: CASSRGLAGRGDQETQYF. As DNA, the CDR3 is TGTGCCAGCAGCAGGGGACTAGCGGGACGTGGGGACCAAGAGACCCAGTACTTC. The chain carries TRBV11-2 and TRBJ2-5, with TRBD2 matching 13 bases. Germline assignment: CDR1 SGHAT and CDR2 FQNNGV. V shed 5 bases and J 0 bases; nucleotides not matched to a gene: 9. This CDR3 spans 18 amino acids.

This clone was recorded a few times. The genes are TRBV7-8 and TRBJ2-7, with 8 bases identical to TRBD2. In germline, CDR1 is SGHVS, CDR2 FQNEAQ. Trimming at V came to 4 bases and at J to 6 bases, leaving 11 bases not matched to a gene. This CDR3 comprises 15 residues. The CDR3 protein is CASSYTGTSLSEQYF. CDR3 in DNA: TGTGCCAGCAGCTATACCGGGACTAGTCTGTCCGAGCAGTACTTC.

V is TRBV5-5 and J is TRBJ1-3; TRBD1 matches 8 bases. Germline V gene data show CDR1 as SGHKS and CDR2 as YYEKEE (reference sequence). CDR3 length equals 17 residues. J lost 1 base, V lost 5 bases, and 11 bases had no gene match. CDR3 loop: CASRRDPGGSSGNTIYF. The CDR3 bases are TGTGCCAGCAGGAGGGATCCAGGGGGCTCGTCTGGAAACACCATATATTTT.

The rearrangement uses TRBV27 and TRBJ1-5, with TRBD1 as a possible D gene (6 bases). V was shortened by 4 bases and J by 2 bases, with 12 bases between the two germline ends. Germline V gene sequence: CDR1 MNHEY, CDR2 SMNVEV (reference sequence). CDR3 length equals 15 residues. CDR3 region: CASSWKQGGNQPQHF. In DNA form, the CDR3 reads TGTGCCAGCAGTTGGAAACAGGGCGGCAATCAGCCCCAGCATTTT.

CDR3 nucleotides: TGTGCCAGTACCGCCGGGGACACGGGTCTCTCTGGAAACACCATATATTTT. It yields the protein CASTAGDTGLSGNTIYF. V is TRBV19 and J is TRBJ1-3; D is possibly TRBD1 (6 bases). The germline V gene has CDR1 LNHDA and CDR2 SQIVND (reference sequence). V was trimmed by 7 bases and J by 0 bases, leaving 19 bases between them. This CDR3 contains 17 residues.